This T cell receptor (beta chain) was documented in a study of molecular identifiers for immune sequencing clone quantification. TCRdb itself ran the PCR reads through MiXCR, one entry per CDR3 protein. Of about 630,000 distinct CDR3 sequences listed, about 25% were seen once; the top ten hold approximately 0.75%. With 5 bases removed from V and 6 bases from J, the gap between germline ends came to 13 bases. CDR1 is LNHDA and CDR2 is SQIVND in the germline V gene (reference sequence). The CDR3 totals 13 residues. The chain links TRBV19 to TRBJ1-2, with D possibly matching TRBD1 (6 bases). Sequencing used naive CD8+ T cells from blood, with Jurkat cell RNA spiked in. Subset given: FACS-sorted CD8+CD4-CCR7+CD45RA+ naive T cells. This sequence originates from a human donor in good health. Some libraries in this study had Jurkat cell RNA spiked in. In DNA form, the CDR3 reads TGTGCCAGTAGTTACGGGGGCTTTGATGGCTACACCTTC. This sequence encodes CASSYGGFDGYTF.